A single T cell receptor (beta chain) is shown here with its context. The antigen is unknown. The source of the sample is a study of cytomegalovirus exposure and HLA in healthy donors. Study overall: In a later analysis, it was reported that the 110 or so validation repertoires had been produced on the same platform as the roughly 700 repertoires belonging to the first cohort. Study-level points and caveats: Rarity characterized most TCR sequences, yet some public TCRs appeared in many donors. It was found in a later analysis that first-cohort TCR clusters tended to co-occur in the approximately 120 validation repertoires.

This CDR3 is built from 15 residues. Germline loops: CDR1 MNHNS, CDR2 SASEGT. The ends were cut back, 3 bases at V and 6 bases at J, with 17 bases in the middle. Method: immunoSEQ multiplex PCR; TCRdb's copy keeps in-frame clones and lacks some. This table has under 100,000 clones, about 96% appearing once. While the first cohort had fewer than 850 subjects, the donors belonged to the separate validation cohort of about 110 subjects. The receptor's source is a woman between 18 and 29 years old in good health and CMV-seronegative. V is TRBV6-1 and J is TRBJ1-2, with unresolved D. The sequenced sample consisted of PBMCs. The DNA for the CDR3 is TGTGCCAGCAGTGACGTAAGGCGGGGTTGGGATGGCTACACCTTC. Protein: CASSDVRRGWDGYTF.